This T cell receptor beta chain was identified in a study of Graves' ophthalmopathy and Graves' hyperthyroidism. Study details: Peripheral blood (taken before any treatment) was collected at initial diagnosis.

Note on this clonotype: Antigen: not known.

The study enrolled ophthalmopathy donors with moderate-to-severe activity, CAS ≥3, NOSPECS ≥4 and duration under 3 months. Investigators amplified TCR beta CDR3 regions from RNA transcripts. Second-round multiplex PCR came after first-round RT-PCR with HTBI primers. TCRdb recomputed calls from the multiplex PCR reads with MiXCR, one row per CDR3 protein. The sample has 150,000 to 200,000 distinct CDR3 sequences; over 35% are singletons. Study conclusions and caveats: Most expanded clonotypes in thyroid above 0.001 frequency also showed up in blood.

CDR1 is MNHEY, CDR2 SVGEGT, per germline. The CDR3 contains 16 residues. The V and J ends lost 5 bases and 0 bases, in that order; junction bases with no gene match: 9. The TCR was taken from a woman between 35 and 50 years old with Graves' ophthalmopathy. Sequences were obtained from peripheral blood. The chain links TRBV6-2 or TRBV6-3 to TRBJ1-1; 7 bases map to TRBD1. CDR3 coding DNA: TGTGCCAGCAGTCCCAGGACAGGAGCCATGAACACTGAAGCTTTCTTT. Amino acid sequence: CASSPRTGAMNTEAFF.